Below, 13 T cell receptor beta chains from the same sample are listed, as sequenced in a study of cytomegalovirus exposure and HLA in healthy donors. The primer mix had 60 Vbeta and 13 Jbeta primers. Profiling relied on immunoSEQ multiplex PCR, and the TCRdb table lists in-frame clones only, not all of them. The sample holds about 190,000 clones, approximately 80% seen once. The sequenced material came from PBMCs. The source of these receptors is a male donor in good health and CMV-seronegative.

V is TRBV4-3 and J is TRBJ2-2; TRBD2 agrees at 16 bases. The CDR3 totals 19 residues. Unmatched junction bases numbered 3, after V lost 1 base and J lost 1 base. In germline, CDR1 is LGHNA, CDR2 YSLEER. CDR3 amino acids: CASSQGGTSGGVNTGELFF. The CDR3 bases are TGCGCCAGCAGCCAAGGCGGGACTAGCGGGGGGGTGAACACCGGGGAGCTGTTTTTT.

The chain carries TRBV2 and TRBJ2-2; 9 bases are a match to TRBD2. Trimming took 7 bases from V and 1 from J; bases not matched to a gene: 13. Germline loops: CDR1 SNHLY, CDR2 FYNNEI. This CDR3 contains 18 residues. The CDR3 region is CASTLLPMRGGNTGELFF. The CDR3 DNA sequence: TGTGCCAGCACCCTCCTGCCTATGCGGGGGGGGAACACCGGGGAGCTGTTTTTT.

This chain links TRBV18 with TRBJ2-1, with D perhaps matching TRBD1 (10 bases). Germline V CDR1 and CDR2: KGHSH, LQKENI. This CDR3 region has 19 residues. V lost 5 bases and J 0 bases, leaving 23 bases between the germline ends. CDR3 protein: CASSADRGLAGSSYNEQFF. The CDR3 coding sequence is TGTGCCAGCTCAGCTGACAGGGGGCTAGCGGGGAGCTCCTACAATGAGCAGTTCTTC.

The rearrangement joins TRBV6-5 to TRBJ2-1; D possibly corresponds to TRBD2 (6 bases). V was trimmed by 5 bases and J by 10 bases, leaving 18 bases between them. CDR1 MNHEY and CDR2 SVGAGI come from the germline V gene. CDR3 length: 14 amino acids. The CDR3 DNA follows: TGTGCCAGCAGTAAAAACCGGGACTCCGGCGAGCAGTTCTTC. Translation gives CASSKNRDSGEQFF.

The chain combines TRBV7-3 with TRBJ2-6, with unresolved D. This CDR3 contains 17 residues. CDR1 and CDR2 (germline): SGHTA, FQGTGA. Trimming stripped 5 bases from V and 1 base from J, with 15 bases between. In nucleotides, the CDR3 is TGTGCCAGCAGCCCCCGCTCCGGTTTATCTGGGGCCAACGTCCTGACTTTC. Amino acids: CASSPRSGLSGANVLTF.

The rearrangement links TRBV7-2 to TRBJ2-7; 11 nucleotides align to TRBD2. The CDR3 runs 14 residues. The junction had 3 bases not matched to a gene; V was cut back by 4 bases and J by 4 bases. Germline values: CDR1 SGHTA, CDR2 FQGNSA. The CDR3 spells CASSSGTSGYEQYF. CDR3 in DNA: TGTGCCAGCAGCTCCGGGACTAGCGGATACGAGCAGTACTTC.

The chain links TRBV5-1 to TRBJ2-7; TRBD1 agrees at 9 bases. CDR1 is SGHRS, CDR2 YFSETQ, per germline. Trimming took 4 bases from V and 4 from J; bases not matched to a gene: 6. The CDR3 loop spans 14 amino acids. CDR3 region: CASSPGQGMYEQYF. In DNA, the CDR3 is TGCGCCAGCAGCCCTGGACAGGGGATGTACGAGCAGTACTTC.

The rearrangement uses TRBV10-1 and TRBJ2-5; 12 bases line up with TRBD1. The CDR3 totals 18 residues. Germline CDR1 and CDR2: WNHNN and SYGVQD (reference sequence). Trimming at V came to 4 bases and at J to 0 bases, leaving 9 bases not matched to a gene. The CDR3 DNA sequence: TGCGCCAGCAGTGGTCGGGACAGGGGGCCTAGGTACCAAGAGACCCAGTACTTC. Amino acid sequence: CASSGRDRGPRYQETQYF.

The chain is built from TRBV7-2 and TRBJ2-3; D remains unclear. Deletions cut 2 bases from V and 2 bases from J, with 11 bases between. The CDR3 totals 15 residues. CDR1 is SGHTA and CDR2 is FQGNSA in the germline V gene. The CDR3 DNA is TGTGCCAGCAGCTTAATGGGCAGAGTCACAGATACGCAGTATTTT. This codes for CASSLMGRVTDTQYF.

The CDR3 DNA reads TGTGCCAACAAATTTCCCCCCTCTCAGGGATACGAGCAGTACTTC. It translates to CANKFPPSQGYEQYF. This chain uses TRBV7-6 with TRBJ2-7, with a weak D call TRBD1 (5 bases). CDR1 SGHVS and CDR2 FNYEAQ come from the germline V gene. The ends were cut back, 10 bases at V and 4 bases at J, with 23 bases in the middle. CDR3 size: 15 residues.

The V call is TRBV19, the J call TRBJ2-1; maybe TRBD2 (6 bases). V lost 3 bases to trimming and J lost 3 bases, with 12 bases between them. CDR3 length: 15 amino acids. Germline V gene lookup returns CDR1 LNHDA and CDR2 SQIVND (reference sequence). The CDR3: CASSMGGTDYNEQFF. The CDR3 coding sequence is TGTGCCAGTAGTATGGGGGGAACAGACTACAATGAGCAGTTCTTC.

The chain uses TRBV6-4 and TRBJ2-3; 11 bases map to TRBD2. Germline V gene lookup returns CDR1 MRHNA and CDR2 SNTAGT. CDR3 length: 16 residues. Trimming removed 3 bases from V and 4 bases from J; junction bases left unmatched: 6. CDR3 loop: CASSDRTSGPPDTQYF. CDR3 nucleotide sequence: TGTGCCAGCAGTGATCGGACTAGCGGGCCCCCAGATACGCAGTATTTT.

The rearrangement links TRBV5-1 to TRBJ2-3; a weak D match, TRBD2 (5 bases). Germline V lookup: CDR1 SGHRS, CDR2 YFSETQ. The CDR3 has 15 residues. V was pared by 2 bases and J by 0 bases, with 10 bases between. CDR3 in DNA: TGCGCCAGCAGCTTTAGCGACGGTAGCACAGATACGCAGTATTTT. Translation gives CASSFSDGSTDTQYF.